These 15 T cell receptor beta chains originate from one sample sequenced in a study of cytomegalovirus exposure and HLA in healthy donors. PCR amplification relied on 60 Vbeta primers (plus 13 Jbeta primers). Data came from immunoSEQ multiplex PCR; TCRdb stores just in-frame clones and leaves some out. The sample lists about 140,000 clones, approximately 91% occurring once. The source material was PBMCs. All receptors come from a woman in her thirties or forties in good health and CMV-seronegative.

CDR3 region: CASSLELNTGELFF. DNA for the CDR3: TGTGCCAGCAGCTTAGAACTAAACACCGGGGAGCTGTTTTTT. The chain links TRBV7-2 to TRBJ2-2, with no clear D. This CDR3 has 14 residues. Per the germline V gene, CDR1 is SGHTA and CDR2 is FQGNSA. Trimming pared 1 base from V and 2 bases from J, leaving 5 bases between.

The CDR3 DNA is TGTGCCAGCAGCGTTGGGCACTTCTACGAGCAGTACTTC. Translating gives CASSVGHFYEQYF. The V call is TRBV9, the J call TRBJ2-7; D not certain. V was clipped by 2 bases and J by 3 bases, with 9 bases between them. The CDR3 totals 13 residues. The germline gives CDR1 SGDLS, CDR2 YYNGEE.

The chain carries TRBV5-1 and TRBJ2-1, with a possible D match to TRBD2 (6 bases). The CDR3 has 16 amino acids. CDR1 is SGHRS and CDR2 is YFSETQ in the germline V gene. V was shortened by 4 bases and J by 5 bases, with 19 bases between the two germline ends. The CDR3 sequence is CASSPTPAGGDNEQFF. CDR3 DNA sequence: TGCGCCAGCAGCCCGACCCCAGCGGGCGGCGACAATGAGCAGTTCTTC.

The J gene is TRBJ2-7, the V gene TRBV9; no clear D. The V and J ends lost 2 bases and 7 bases respectively, with 10 bases between them. Germline values: CDR1 SGDLS, CDR2 YYNGEE. This CDR3 spans 12 amino acids. Written as DNA, the CDR3 is TGTGCCAGCAGCGTTAACTTCGGGGAGCAGTACTTC. Protein: CASSVNFGEQYF.

This clone was counted only a few times. This chain links TRBV19 with TRBJ1-5; TRBD1 is a possible D gene (6 bases). Germline CDR1 and CDR2: LNHDA and SQIVND (reference sequence). This CDR3 spans 13 amino acids. Trimming shortened V by 5 bases and J by 9 bases, and 14 bases separated the two germline ends. CDR3 nucleotide sequence: TGTGCCAGTAGTGATGACAGGTTAGGGCCCCAGCATTTT. Protein product: CASSDDRLGPQHF.

In its sample, this clone was seen a few times. The rearrangement uses TRBV27 and TRBJ1-5; the D is unclear. Germline CDR1 is MNHEY and CDR2 is SMNVEV (reference sequence). V was trimmed by 5 bases and J by 0 bases, leaving 20 bases between them. The CDR3 loop spans 18 amino acids. The DNA for the CDR3 is TGTGCCAGCAGTCGACATCCTGGGTCAGTCGATAGCAATCAGCCCCAGCATTTT. This sequence encodes CASSRHPGSVDSNQPQHF.

The chain couples TRBV2 to TRBJ2-7, with 7 bases matching TRBD1. The CDR3 is made up of 15 amino acids. Unmatched junction bases numbered 4, after V lost 2 bases and J lost 0 bases. In germline, CDR1 is SNHLY, CDR2 FYNNEI. The CDR3 spells CASSETRDSSYEQYF. In DNA, the CDR3 is TGTGCCAGCAGTGAAACTCGGGACAGCTCCTACGAGCAGTACTTC.

The rearrangement joins TRBV6-5 to TRBJ2-3, with a weak D call TRBD2 (6 bases). The V and J ends lost 8 bases and 1 base respectively, with 13 bases between them. The CDR3 extends over 14 amino acids. Germline values: CDR1 MNHEY, CDR2 SVGAGI. The CDR3 coding sequence is TGTGCCAGCCTCCGGGAGCAAGGCACAGATACGCAGTATTTT. Its translation: CASLREQGTDTQYF.

The rearrangement uses TRBV13 and TRBJ2-1; 7 nucleotides agree with TRBD2. The ends lost 2 bases at V and 6 bases at J; junction bases unmatched: 16. CDR3 length equals 18 residues. Per germline, CDR1 PRHDT and CDR2 FYEKMQ (reference sequence). CDR3 nucleotide sequence: TGTGCCAGCAGCTTACGTTTCGGCGGGAGATGGCTCGCCAATGAGCAGTTCTTC. Residues: CASSLRFGGRWLANEQFF.

V gene TRBV7-9 combines with J gene TRBJ2-7; no definite D call. The germline V gene has CDR1 SEHNR and CDR2 FQNEAQ (reference sequence). The CDR3 extends over 14 amino acids. The V and J ends lost 1 base and 1 base respectively, with 8 bases between them. This chain's CDR3 is CASSLGAVSYEQYF. For the CDR3, the DNA is TGTGCCAGCAGCTTAGGGGCAGTTTCCTACGAGCAGTACTTC.

This clone appeared a single time. The rearrangement links TRBV4-2 to TRBJ1-6; 10 bases align to TRBD1. Germline values: CDR1 LGHNA, CDR2 YNFKEQ. There are 15 residues in the CDR3. V was clipped by 2 bases and J by 7 bases; unmatched bases: 2. CDR3 sequence (DNA): TGTGCCAGCAGCCAAAGGGGACAGGGGAATTCACCCCTCCACTTT. Translated: CASSQRGQGNSPLHF.

For this clone: Other DNA sequences from this sample encode an identical CDR3 as well. The gene calls are TRBV5-6 and TRBJ2-3, with 9 bases identical to TRBD1. With 4 bases clipped from V and 3 bases from J, the junction kept 9 bases outside the gene matches. Germline V CDR1 and CDR2: SGHDT, YYEEEE. The CDR3 contains 16 residues. The CDR3 here is CASSAGTGWMTDTQYF. As DNA, the CDR3 is TGTGCCAGCAGCGCTGGGACAGGGTGGATGACAGATACGCAGTATTTT. Full variable domain (missing parts from reference TRBV5-6 and TRBJ2-3): DAGVTQSPTHLIKTRGQQVTLRCSPKSGHDTVSWYQQALGQGPQFIFQYYEEEERQRGNFPDRFSGHQFPNYSSELNVNALLLGDSALYLCASSAGTGWMTDTQYFGPGTRLTVL.

This chain joins TRBV2 and TRBJ2-3, with D perhaps matching TRBD2 (6 bases). Germline assignment: CDR1 SNHLY and CDR2 FYNNEI. The CDR3 consists of 15 residues. Trimming removed 8 bases from V and 2 bases from J, with 17 bases in between. The CDR3 nucleotides are TGTGCCAGCGGTATTAGCGGCCTTACCACAGATACGCAGTATTTT. Its translation: CASGISGLTTDTQYF. The full variable domain, completed using reference TRBV2 and TRBJ2-3, is EPEVTQTPSHQVTQMGQEVILRCVPISNHLYFYWYRQILGQKVEFLVSFYNNEISEKSEIFDDQFSVERPDGSNFTLKIRSTKLEDSAMYFCASGISGLTTDTQYFGPGTRLTVL.

The rearrangement links TRBV7-3 to TRBJ1-3, with 8 bases that match TRBD1. The CDR3 runs to 14 residues. V shed 5 bases and J 2 bases; nucleotides not matched to a gene: 2. CDR1 SGHTA and CDR2 FQGTGA come from the germline V gene. CDR3 nucleotide sequence: TGTGCCAGCAGCCCGACAGGGGCTGGAAACACCATATATTTT. As protein: CASSPTGAGNTIYF.

The chain employs TRBV5-4 and TRBJ2-1; a possible D gene is TRBD2 (6 bases). This CDR3 region has 15 residues. V lost 4 bases to trimming and J lost 10 bases, with 21 bases between them. The germline CDR1 and CDR2 sequences are SGHNT and YYREEE (reference sequence). DNA for the CDR3: TGTGCCAGCAGCCGACTAGGAGACGCCTCCAGGGAGCAGTTCTTC. Translating it yields CASSRLGDASREQFF. The whole variable domain, filled in from reference TRBV5-4 and TRBJ2-1, reads ETGVTQSPTHLIKTRGQQVTLRCSSQSGHNTVSWYQQALGQGPQFIFQYYREEENGRGNFPPRFSGLQFPNYSSELNVNALELDDSALYLCASSRLGDASREQFFGPGTRLTVL.